Below, 17 T cell receptor beta chains from the same sample are listed, as sequenced in a study of human versus mouse CDR3 diversity and MHC coevolution. Profiling relied on immunoSEQ multiplex PCR, and the TCRdb table lists in-frame clones only, not all of them. The sample contains fewer than 100,000 clones, 93% of which appear only once. Sample: naive CD4+ T cells from blood. Noted subset: CD45RO-negative CD62L-positive naive CD4 T cells. The receptor set was obtained from a person aged 25-75 years in good health.

The V call is TRBV11-2, the J call TRBJ2-5; 7 bases fit TRBD1. CDR1 and CDR2 (germline): SGHAT, FQNNGV. The CDR3 spans 14 residues. With 5 bases clipped from V and 5 bases from J, the junction kept 8 bases outside the gene matches. The DNA for the CDR3 is TGTGCCAGCAGCCTGACAGGGTGGGGGGAGACCCAGTACTTC. Translation: CASSLTGWGETQYF.

J is TRBJ1-2 and V is TRBV6-5; no definite D call. Germline V gene lookup returns CDR1 MNHEY and CDR2 SVGAGI. Between the trimmed V and J ends, which lost 3 bases and 6 bases, there was a span of 17 bases. This CDR3 has 15 amino acids. The CDR3 reads CASSYEGVGRDGYTF. In DNA, the CDR3 is TGTGCCAGCAGTTATGAGGGAGTCGGTCGGGATGGCTACACCTTC.

This chain links TRBV28 with TRBJ1-1, with D maybe TRBD1 (6 bases). Germline CDR1 is MDHEN and CDR2 is SYDVKM. Trimming took 6 bases from V and 1 from J, leaving 15 bases between them. The CDR3 length is 15 residues. DNA of the CDR3: TGTGCCAGCAGGGTCCCAACAGGGTGGAACACTGAAGCTTTCTTT. Its translation: CASRVPTGWNTEAFF. The variable domain in full, with the rest retrieved from reference TRBV28 and TRBJ1-1, is DVKVTQSSRYLVKRTGEKVFLECVQDMDHENMFWYRQDPGLGLRLIYFSYDVKMKEKGDIPEGYSVSREKKERFSLILESASTNQTSMYLCASRVPTGWNTEAFFGQGTRLTVV.

V usage is TRBV30 and J usage is TRBJ2-7; weak D call: TRBD2 (6 bases). This CDR3 has 12 residues. V lost 0 bases, J lost 6 bases, and 9 bases lay in between. Germline values: CDR1 GTSNPN, CDR2 SVGIG (reference sequence). In DNA form, the CDR3 reads TGTGCCTGGAGTGTACGGGGGTCCGAGCAGTACTTC. Protein sequence: CAWSVRGSEQYF.

V and J are TRBV29-1 and TRBJ1-1; TRBD1 aligns across 7 bases. Germline CDR1 and CDR2: SQVTM and ANQGSEA. CDR3 size: 13 residues. V lost 4 bases and J lost 5; bases outside the gene matches: 7. CDR3 coding DNA: TGCAGCGTTGGACAGGGAAGACAAACTGAAGCTTTCTTT. Protein sequence: CSVGQGRQTEAFF. Complete variable domain (other parts from reference TRBV29-1 and TRBJ1-1): SAVISQKPSRDICQRGTSLTIQCQVDSQVTMMFWYRQQPGQSLTLIATANQGSEATYESGFVIDKFPISRPNLTFSTLTVSNMSPEDSSIYLCSVGQGRQTEAFFGQGTRLTVV.

The CDR3 DNA reads TGTGCCAGCAGCTTAGCCTCTAACTACGAGCAGTACTTC. Translating gives CASSLASNYEQYF. The chain couples TRBV7-2 to TRBJ2-7, with D unresolved. This CDR3 comprises 13 residues. Germline loops: CDR1 SGHTA, CDR2 FQGNSA. V was pared by 0 bases and J by 3 bases, with 6 bases between.

The CDR3 nucleotides are TGTGCCATCAAAGATACAGGGGGCCAAAATTCACCCCTCCACTTT. Translated, it gives CAIKDTGGQNSPLHF. The rearrangement links TRBV10-3 to TRBJ1-6; 9 bases line up with TRBD1. The V gene end was trimmed by 7 bases and the J gene end by 7 bases; junction bases not matched to a gene: 8. Germline CDR1 ENHRY, CDR2 SYGVKD. The CDR3 runs to 15 residues.

The chain couples TRBV7-3 to TRBJ2-7; 9 nucleotides align to TRBD1. V was clipped by 4 bases and J by 1 base; unmatched bases: 5. CDR1 SGHTA and CDR2 FQGTGA come from the germline V gene. CDR3 length equals 15 residues. CDR3 in amino acids: CASSSTGTGSYEQYF. Here the CDR3 DNA reads TGTGCCAGCAGCTCAACCGGGACAGGGTCCTACGAGCAGTACTTC.

The chain uses TRBV5-4 and TRBJ1-5; D unresolved. Trimming took 2 bases from V and 7 from J, leaving 10 bases between them. Per the germline V gene, CDR1 is SGHNT and CDR2 is YYREEE (reference sequence). CDR3 length equals 13 residues. This chain's CDR3 is CASSFGRTQPQHF. The DNA of the CDR3 is TGTGCCAGCAGCTTTGGGAGGACCCAGCCCCAGCATTTT.

The chain is built from TRBV7-2 and TRBJ2-1, with 9 bases identical to TRBD2. J lost 8 bases, V lost 7 bases, and 9 bases had no gene match. CDR1 is SGHTA and CDR2 is FQGNSA in the germline V gene. The CDR3 is 14 amino acids. The CDR3 nucleotides are TGTGCCAGCAACCATAAACTAGCGGGCTATGAGCAGTTCTTC. This sequence encodes CASNHKLAGYEQFF.

This clone was seen more than once but under ten times. The rearrangement uses TRBV7-8 and TRBJ2-5; unclear D gene. Germline loops: CDR1 SGHVS, CDR2 FQNEAQ. This CDR3 is built from 11 residues. V lost 1 base to trimming and J lost 7 bases, with 4 bases between them. The CDR3 sequence: CASSLGRTQYF. CDR3 nucleotides: TGTGCCAGCAGCTTAGGGAGGACCCAGTACTTC.

Here the CDR3 reads CASSLKGGSLTGELFF. In DNA form, the CDR3 reads TGTGCCAGCAGCTTAAAAGGGGGCAGTTTAACCGGGGAGCTGTTTTTT. This rearrangement joins TRBV7-3 to TRBJ2-2, with 7 bases fitting TRBD1. The germline V gene encodes CDR1 SGHTA and CDR2 FQGTGA. The CDR3 length is 16 residues. The J segment lost 5 bases and the V segment lost 1 base, leaving 7 bases of the junction unmatched.

The CDR3 region has the DNA TGTGCCACCAGCAGAGATGCGCAGGGCACCCCGACCTTC. Protein sequence: CATSRDAQGTPTF. The chain carries TRBV15 and TRBJ1-2; tentatively, D is TRBD1 (5 bases). The CDR3 covers 13 residues. V was pared by 0 bases and J by 14 bases, with 16 bases between. The V gene's germline CDR1 is LNHNV and CDR2 YYDKDF (reference sequence). Filled out from reference TRBV15 and TRBJ1-2, the complete variable domain reads DAMVIQNPRYQVTQFGKPVTLSCSQTLNHNVMYWYQQKSSQAPKLLFHYYDKDFNNEADTPDNFQSRRPNTSFCFLDIRSPGLGDTAMYLCATSRDAQGTPTFGSGTRLTVV.

The chain couples TRBV19 to TRBJ1-2, with no clear D. This CDR3 is 13 amino acids long. The germline V gene encodes CDR1 LNHDA and CDR2 SQIVND (reference sequence). The ends were cut back, 5 bases at V and 4 bases at J, with 11 bases in the middle. CDR3 protein: CASSSQAVYGYTF. CDR3 coding DNA: TGTGCCAGTAGTTCCCAGGCAGTCTATGGCTACACCTTC.

The chain combines TRBV5-1 with TRBJ2-2, with 11 bases aligning to TRBD2. Germline V CDR1 and CDR2: SGHRS, YFSETQ. Trimming took 4 bases from V and 5 from J; bases not matched to a gene: 4. The CDR3 extends over 15 amino acids. The CDR3 region is CASSQLAGETGELFF. The DNA of the CDR3 is TGCGCCAGCAGCCAACTAGCGGGAGAGACCGGGGAGCTGTTTTTT.

The chain links TRBV7-3 to TRBJ2-5; D possibly corresponds to TRBD2 (6 bases). The V end was cut by 4 bases, the J end by 5 bases, with 17 bases between. Germline V gene data show CDR1 as SGHTA and CDR2 as FQGTGA. The CDR3 spans 15 residues. CDR3 loop: CASSSDPGVEETQYF. CDR3 in DNA: TGTGCCAGCAGCTCCGACCCGGGGGTGGAGGAGACCCAGTACTTC.

This sequence joins TRBV20-1 and TRBJ1-1; D not resolved. The germline V and J ends were trimmed by 7 bases and 3 bases, with 9 bases remaining between them. This CDR3 is built from 11 residues. Per germline, CDR1 DFQATT and CDR2 SNEGSKA (reference sequence). CDR3 sequence (DNA): TGCAGTGTCCCGACTGACACTGAAGCTTTCTTT. This encodes CSVPTDTEAFF.